These 20 T cell receptor beta chains were all obtained from the same sample, sequenced in a study of T cells after yellow fever vaccination. MiXCR was run by TCRdb on the 5' RACE reads, yielding one entry per CDR3 protein. The table lists roughly 320,000 distinct CDR3 sequences, around 10% of them singletons. Sequences were derived from CD4+ T cells sorted from PBMCs, sampled 45 days after the yellow fever booster vaccination. The source is a man younger than 35 who received the YFV17D yellow fever vaccine.

This clonotype was counted a few times. The chain couples TRBV5-1 to TRBJ2-5; 8 bases are shared with TRBD2. Per germline, CDR1 SGHRS and CDR2 YFSETQ. This CDR3 is 16 amino acids long. J gave up 6 bases and V 4 bases, and 14 bases lay outside the gene matches. The CDR3 reads CASSLSPPGGPKTQYF. CDR3 in DNA: TGCGCCAGCAGCCTCTCCCCTCCGGGGGGGCCAAAGACCCAGTACTTC.

CDR3 residues: CASSQGVLEGNYGYTF. CDR3 bases: TGCGCCAGCAGCCAAGGAGTCCTAGAAGGGAACTATGGCTACACCTTC. This chain connects TRBV4-3 to TRBJ1-2, with D hard to call. The CDR3 runs 16 residues. The germline V gene encodes CDR1 LGHNA and CDR2 YSLEER. V was shortened by 1 base and J by 2 bases, with 14 bases between the two germline ends.

The chain links TRBV28 to TRBJ2-1; D gene ambiguous. V lost 3 bases to trimming and J lost 10 bases, with 4 bases between them. There are 10 residues in the CDR3. Germline V gene data show CDR1 as MDHEN and CDR2 as SYDVKM. The CDR3 loop is CASSFSEQFF. CDR3 DNA sequence: TGTGCCAGCAGTTTTAGCGAGCAGTTCTTC.

V and J are TRBV28 and TRBJ1-2; no clear D. The CDR3 runs 12 residues. Trimming removed 2 bases at V and 5 bases at J, with 6 bases between. Germline V lookup: CDR1 MDHEN, CDR2 SYDVKM. CDR3 residues: CASSLQLYGYTF. DNA for the CDR3: TGTGCCAGCAGTTTACAGCTATATGGCTACACCTTC.

The chain carries TRBV4-2 and TRBJ2-5; D gene ambiguous. V shed 1 base and J shed 3 bases, with 9 bases lying between them. The CDR3 sequence is 14 residues long. Germline V gene data show CDR1 as LGHNA and CDR2 as YNFKEQ. The CDR3 nucleotides read TGTGCCAGCAGCCAAGTTGGCCAAGAAGAGACCCAGTACTTC. This gives the protein CASSQVGQEETQYF.

The V call is TRBV20-1, the J call TRBJ2-1, with TRBD2 identical over 9 bases. The ends lost 1 base at V and 0 bases at J; junction bases unmatched: 4. The germline V gene encodes CDR1 DFQATT and CDR2 SNEGSKA (reference sequence). CDR3 size: 16 residues. This CDR3 reads CSARVGSGGSYNEQFF. CDR3 bases: TGCAGTGCTAGAGTGGGTAGCGGGGGCTCCTACAATGAGCAGTTCTTC.

The chain joins TRBV12-3 or TRBV12-4 to TRBJ1-2; no definite D call. Between the trimmed V and J ends, which lost 3 bases and 8 bases, there was a span of 13 bases. This CDR3 spans 13 amino acids. Written as DNA, the CDR3 is TGTGCCAGCAGTTTGAGCCCGATACAGGGCTACACCTTC. Its protein product is CASSLSPIQGYTF.

The rearrangement links TRBV5-4 to TRBJ2-7; D may be TRBD1 (5 bases). The V end was cut by 2 bases, the J end by 0 bases, with 12 bases between. The CDR3 extends over 15 amino acids. Germline V gives CDR1 SGHNT, CDR2 YYREEE (reference sequence). CDR3 amino acids: CASSFGDSSSYEQYV. The CDR3 DNA is TGTGCCAGCAGCTTTGGTGACAGTAGCTCCTACGAGCAGTACGTC.

There are many counts of this clonotype. The chain uses TRBV5-6 and TRBJ2-3; D gene uncertain. V lost 7 bases and J 1 base, leaving 4 bases between the germline ends. The CDR3 is made up of 11 amino acids. Germline CDR1 reads SGHDT; CDR2 reads YYEEEE. CDR3 DNA: TGTGCCAGCTGCCGCACAGATACGCAGTATTTT. It specifies CASCRTDTQYF.

In this sample, this clonotype turned up a few times. The V gene is TRBV5-1, the J gene TRBJ2-2; 10 nucleotides line up with TRBD1. CDR3 length equals 15 residues. The germline V gene has CDR1 SGHRS and CDR2 YFSETQ. Losses at the gene ends were 4 bases for V and 4 bases for J; bases not matched to a gene: 4. The CDR3 loop is CASSGTGVATGELFF. CDR3 in DNA: TGCGCCAGCAGCGGGACAGGGGTGGCCACCGGGGAGCTGTTTTTT.

This clonotype has only a few counts. V gene TRBV4-2 combines with J gene TRBJ2-5, with D maybe TRBD1 (5 bases). The CDR3 contains 16 residues. The germline V gene encodes CDR1 LGHNA and CDR2 YNFKEQ. The V gene lost 0 bases and the J gene lost 2 bases, with 13 bases spanning the gap. CDR3 nucleotides: TGTGCCAGCAGCCAAGATCAAGGGGCCGGACAAGAGACCCAGTACTTC. It is translated as CASSQDQGAGQETQYF.

CDR3 DNA sequence: TGTGCCAGCAGCTTACGCCCGGACAGGGTCAATGAGCAGTTCTTC. It codes for CASSLRPDRVNEQFF. V gene TRBV11-3 combines with J gene TRBJ2-1; 8 bases are a match to TRBD1. Unmatched junction bases numbered 6, after V lost 2 bases and J lost 6 bases. The germline V gene has CDR1 SGHNT and CDR2 YENEEA. The CDR3 totals 15 residues. Complete variable domain (other parts from reference TRBV11-3 and TRBJ2-1): EAGVVQSPRYKIIEKKQPVAFWCNPISGHNTLYWYLQNLGQGPELLIRYENEEAVDDSQLPKDRFSAERLKGVDSTLKIQPAELGDSAVYLCASSLRPDRVNEQFFGPGTRLTVL.

This clonotype was recorded many times. The germline gene is not matched at one end of the junction; a read error may be the cause. The chain has TRBV7-7 and TRBJ2-3, with 8 bases lining up with TRBD1. Germline assignment: CDR1 SSHAT and CDR2 FNYEAQ (reference sequence). The CDR3 sequence is 15 residues long. The CDR3 spells CASSHGQGRADTQYF. The DNA for the CDR3 is TGTGCTAGCAGCCACGGACAGGGCCGGGCAGATACGCAGTATTTT.

CDR3 region: CSAHPLAGAHTGELFF. The CDR3 coding sequence is TGCAGTGCCCACCCACTAGCGGGGGCGCACACCGGGGAGCTGTTTTTT. The chain recombines TRBV20-1 with TRBJ2-2; 11 positions agree with TRBD2. V shed 6 bases and J 3 bases; nucleotides not matched to a gene: 9. This CDR3 comprises 16 residues. In germline, CDR1 is DFQATT, CDR2 SNEGSKA (reference sequence).

This clonotype was counted only a few times. The chain has TRBV20-1 and TRBJ2-1; D could derive from TRBD1 or TRBD2 (5 bases each). Trimming cost V 0 bases and J 4 bases, with 10 bases left between them. This CDR3 has 14 amino acids. Germline-derived CDR1 and CDR2 are DFQATT and SNEGSKA (reference sequence). The CDR3 DNA sequence: TGCAGTGCTAGAGAGAGGGGCCTTTACAATGAGCAGTTCTTC. The encoded protein is CSARERGLYNEQFF.

V usage is TRBV6-5 and J usage is TRBJ1-2, with 8 bases aligning to TRBD1. The J segment lost 5 bases and the V segment lost 6 bases, leaving 8 bases of the junction unmatched. The CDR3 is made up of 14 amino acids. Germline CDR1 reads MNHEY; CDR2 reads SVGAGI. The CDR3 sequence is CASRPDRAPYGYTF. The CDR3 DNA sequence: TGTGCCAGCAGACCGGACAGGGCGCCTTATGGCTACACCTTC.

The chain couples TRBV6-5 to TRBJ1-6; 9 positions agree with TRBD1. The CDR3 consists of 19 residues. The germline gives CDR1 MNHEY, CDR2 SVGAGI. After removal of 5 bases from V and 0 bases from J, the junction contained 11 bases not matched to a gene. CDR3 region: CASSDGTGILTSYNSPLHF. In DNA, the CDR3 is TGTGCCAGCAGTGATGGGACAGGGATACTGACCTCCTATAATTCACCCCTCCACTTT.

The rearrangement joins TRBV20-1 to TRBJ2-2; the match to TRBD2 covers 10 bases. The germline CDR1 and CDR2 sequences are DFQATT and SNEGSKA (reference sequence). The CDR3 extends over 13 amino acids. V was clipped by 5 bases and J by 6 bases; unmatched bases: 3. The CDR3 DNA reads as TGCAGTGCTCTAGCGGGGGCCCCCGGGGAGCTGTTTTTT. It codes for CSALAGAPGELFF.

The chain links TRBV7-2 to TRBJ2-3; 9 nucleotides align to TRBD2. Trimming cost V 3 bases and J 5 bases; bases outside gene matches: 6. The CDR3 runs 15 residues. Germline V gene sequence: CDR1 SGHTA, CDR2 FQGNSA. The CDR3 spells CASSFAGGYGDTQYF. DNA for the CDR3: TGTGCCAGCAGCTTCGCGGGAGGGTATGGAGATACGCAGTATTTT.

This clonotype was found a few times. CDR3: CASTSGVSGYTF. DNA of the CDR3: TGTGCCAGCACCTCTGGAGTGTCTGGCTACACCTTC. The chain uses TRBV11-2 and TRBJ1-2; D not certain. Trimming cost V 7 bases and J 7 bases, with 13 bases left between them. Germline CDR1 reads SGHAT; CDR2 reads FQNNGV. The length of the CDR3 is 12 residues.